One sample yielded the 8 T cell receptor beta chains listed below, sequenced in a study of OX40 agonist ivuxolimab in advanced cancers. Clones were read by immunoSEQ multiplex PCR, and TCRdb kept only the in-frame ones, dropping some. The sample lists about 15,000 clones, roughly 75% occurring once. Material: CD4+ or CD8+ T cells sorted from blood, obtained in a trial of the OX40 agonist ivuxolimab. These TCRs come from an adult with an advanced solid tumor such as melanoma, head and neck, liver or kidney cancer.

This sequence joins TRBV7-9 and TRBJ2-1, with unresolved D. Deletions cut 2 bases from V and 8 bases from J, with 7 bases between. The CDR3 runs to 12 residues. The germline V gene has CDR1 SEHNR and CDR2 FQNEAQ (reference sequence). The DNA for the CDR3 is TGTGCCAGCAGCTTATTCAAGGATGAGCAGTTCTTC. This codes for CASSLFKDEQFF.

The chain uses TRBV7-8 and TRBJ2-3; D is unresolved. CDR1 is SGHVS and CDR2 is FQNEAQ in the germline V gene. V shed 5 bases and J shed 11 bases, with 11 bases lying between them. The CDR3 runs 11 residues. In DNA, the CDR3 is TGTGCCAGCAGCCCCGAACGGAAGCAGTATTTT. It translates to CASSPERKQYF.

This chain uses TRBV6-1 with TRBJ2-1; tentatively, D is TRBD2 (6 bases). From germline, CDR1 is MNHNS and CDR2 SASEGT. V lost 2 bases, J lost 7 bases, and 15 bases lay in between. This CDR3 is 15 amino acids long. DNA for the CDR3: TGTGCCAGCAGTGAAAGTACTAGCCTTTGGAATGAGCAGTTCTTC. Its protein is CASSESTSLWNEQFF.

This clone occurred a few times. CDR3 bases: TGTGCCAGCAGCCATACCCCGGGGGGCACGAATACGCAGTATTTT. It encodes CASSHTPGGTNTQYF. The V call is TRBV11-3, the J call TRBJ2-3; tentatively, D is TRBD2 (7 bases). The germline V and J ends were trimmed by 5 bases and 7 bases, with 19 bases remaining between them. CDR3 size: 15 residues. Per the germline V gene, CDR1 is SGHNT and CDR2 is YENEEA.

The chain uses TRBV21-1 and TRBJ1-1; the tabulated D call, TRBD1, remains unverified against the DNA. TRBV21-1 is described as a pseudogene. The CDR3 is made up of 14 amino acids. CDR3 protein: CASRKRTGVAEAFF. Written as DNA, the CDR3 is TGTGCCAGCAGAAAGAGGACAGGGGTAGCTGAAGCTTTCTTT.

In its sample, this clone was seen once. The rearrangement joins TRBV7-9 to TRBJ2-3; no clear D gene. Looked up from germline, CDR1 is SEHNR and CDR2 is FQNEAQ (reference sequence). The V end was cut by 3 bases, the J end by 6 bases, with 1 base between. The CDR3 is made up of 10 amino acids. CDR3 sequence: CASSLDTQYF. CDR3 in DNA: TGTGCCAGCAGCTTGGATACGCAGTATTTT.

This chain links TRBV5-6 with TRBJ2-7; 8 bases are shared with TRBD2. The trim removed 4 bases at V and 5 bases at J, leaving 11 bases unmatched. CDR1 and CDR2 from the germline V gene are SGHDT and YYEEEE. The CDR3 is made up of 15 amino acids. CDR3 sequence reads: CASSLGRTSKHEQYF. In DNA, the CDR3 is TGTGCCAGCAGCCTAGGAAGGACTAGCAAACACGAGCAGTACTTC.

The chain uses TRBV4-1 and TRBJ2-1, with D perhaps matching TRBD1 (5 bases). The germline CDR1 and CDR2 sequences are MGHRA and YSYEKL. The CDR3 is made up of 15 amino acids. Trimming took 4 bases from V and 0 from J, leaving 10 bases between them. The DNA for the CDR3 is TGCGCCAGCAGCCCCCTAGACAGCTCCTACAATGAGCAGTTCTTC. Translation gives CASSPLDSSYNEQFF.